These 30 T cell receptor beta chains originate from one sample sequenced in a study of blood T cell repertoires in COVID-19. Using immunoSEQ multiplex PCR, the repertoire was profiled, and TCRdb retains in-frame clones only, with some absent. The table shows some 49,000 clones, with over 65% occurring only once. Sequenced input: peripheral blood. All receptors come from a human donor in a cohort sampled during active COVID-19.

The chain carries TRBV10-3 and TRBJ1-2, with 10 positions matching TRBD1. CDR1 and CDR2 (germline): ENHRY, SYGVKD. The length of the CDR3 is 15 residues. With 3 bases clipped from V and 5 bases from J, the junction kept 6 bases outside the gene matches. The CDR3 sequence is CAISDRTGGEYGYTF. The CDR3 bases are TGTGCCATCAGTGATAGGACAGGGGGAGAATATGGCTACACCTTC.

J is TRBJ1-4 and V is TRBV7-9; 7 positions agree with TRBD1. The CDR3 extends over 17 amino acids. V was clipped by 1 base and J by 0 bases; unmatched bases: 5. The germline V gene encodes CDR1 SEHNR and CDR2 FQNEAQ (reference sequence). For the CDR3, the DNA is TGTGCCAGCAGCTTAGGTGGGACAGATGCAACTAATGAAAAACTGTTTTTT. This codes for CASSLGGTDATNEKLFF.

The genes are TRBV7-9 and TRBJ1-5; TRBD1 aligns across 9 bases. The CDR3 is 14 amino acids. V was pared by 4 bases and J by 4 bases, with 2 bases of the junction left unmatched. Germline CDR1 is SEHNR and CDR2 is FQNEAQ (reference sequence). Here the CDR3 reads CASSSGQGNQPQHF. The CDR3 nucleotides are TGTGCCAGCAGCTCGGGACAGGGAAATCAGCCCCAGCATTTT.

The chain uses TRBV7-9 and TRBJ1-2, with a possible D match to TRBD1 (5 bases). V was shortened by 0 bases and J by 4 bases, with 9 bases between the two germline ends. The CDR3 consists of 14 residues. Germline V gene lookup returns CDR1 SEHNR and CDR2 FQNEAQ (reference sequence). The CDR3 spells CASSLAGEAYGYTF. Written as DNA, the CDR3 is TGTGCCAGCAGCTTAGCAGGGGAGGCCTATGGCTACACCTTC.

This chain links TRBV7-9 with TRBJ2-7, with a possible D match to TRBD1 (7 bases). V lost 4 bases, J lost 4 bases, and 17 bases lay in between. Germline CDR1 is SEHNR and CDR2 is FQNEAQ (reference sequence). This CDR3 has 15 residues. In nucleotides, the CDR3 is TGTGCCAGCAGCTACGCGGAGGGGGCTTGGTACGAGCAGTACTTC. This encodes CASSYAEGAWYEQYF.

The J gene is TRBJ1-1, the V gene TRBV28; TRBD1 aligns across 7 bases. J lost 4 bases, V lost 6 bases, and 8 bases had no gene match. Per the germline V gene, CDR1 is MDHEN and CDR2 is SYDVKM. The CDR3 is 14 residues long. CDR3 nucleotides: TGTGCCAGCAGCCAGACAGGGAGGTTCACTGAAGCTTTCTTT. Amino acid sequence: CASSQTGRFTEAFF.

The rearrangement joins TRBV6-1 to TRBJ2-7; TRBD2 aligns across 7 bases. CDR3 length: 14 residues. V shed 2 bases and J 0 bases; nucleotides not matched to a gene: 1. The germline V gene has CDR1 MNHNS and CDR2 SASEGT. The CDR3 is CASSEREGSYEQYF. CDR3 DNA: TGTGCCAGCAGTGAAAGGGAGGGCTCCTACGAGCAGTACTTC.

J is TRBJ1-5 and V is TRBV19; 9 nucleotides match TRBD1. V shed 3 bases, J shed 5 bases, and the junction held 5 bases outside the gene matches. The CDR3 is 15 residues long. Per the germline V gene, CDR1 is LNHDA and CDR2 is SQIVND (reference sequence). CDR3 DNA sequence: TGTGCCAGTAGTATTACTACAGGGGGCGATCAGCCCCAGCATTTT. Amino acid sequence: CASSITTGGDQPQHF.

CDR3 sequence reads: CASSRYLNYEQYF. In nucleotides, the CDR3 is TGTGCCAGCAGTCGGTATTTAAACTACGAGCAGTACTTC. The J gene is TRBJ2-7, the V gene TRBV27; no clear D gene. CDR1 MNHEY and CDR2 SMNVEV come from the germline V gene (reference sequence). Trimming removed 5 bases from V and 3 bases from J, with 11 bases in between. The CDR3 loop spans 13 amino acids.

Comment on this clone: A much more abundant neighbour one base away suggests this may be a read error. The chain carries TRBV9 and TRBJ1-1, with a possible D match to TRBD1 (6 bases). Per the germline V gene, CDR1 is SGDLS and CDR2 is YYNGEE. The CDR3 totals 13 residues. The germline V and J ends were trimmed by 3 bases and 1 base, with 7 bases remaining between them. The DNA of the CDR3 is TGTGCCAGCAGCGAGGGACAGAACACTGAAGCTTTCTTT. Translated, it gives CASSEGQNTEAFF.

The table lists this clone with a few counts. The rearrangement joins TRBV28 to TRBJ1-2, with TRBD1 as a possible D gene (5 bases). This CDR3 is 12 amino acids long. Germline V lookup: CDR1 MDHEN, CDR2 SYDVKM. Between the trimmed V and J ends, which lost 5 bases and 7 bases, there was a span of 11 bases. CDR3 loop: CASSRPRGGYTF. In nucleotides, the CDR3 is TGTGCCAGCAGTCGCCCAAGGGGTGGCTACACCTTC.

The genes are TRBV4-3 and TRBJ1-2, with a possible D match to TRBD1 (6 bases). Germline loops: CDR1 LGHNA, CDR2 YSLEER. The CDR3 extends over 16 amino acids. V lost 0 bases to trimming and J lost 0 bases, with 11 bases between them. CDR3 sequence reads: CASSQDRGGSNYGYTF. In DNA form, the CDR3 reads TGCGCCAGCAGCCAAGATAGGGGGGGATCTAACTATGGCTACACCTTC.

The chain is built from TRBV5-4 and TRBJ2-3; 10 positions match TRBD1. The CDR3 has 16 residues. With V trimmed by 4 bases and J by 4 bases, 9 bases remained unmatched. Germline CDR1 reads SGHNT; CDR2 reads YYREEE (reference sequence). The CDR3 nucleotides read TGTGCCAGCAGCCCCCAGAGGACAGGGGGTCCAGATACGCAGTATTTT. Its translation: CASSPQRTGGPDTQYF.

J is TRBJ1-3 and V is TRBV24-1; maybe TRBD1 (5 bases). The CDR3 spans 16 residues. Looked up from germline, CDR1 is KGHDR and CDR2 is SFDVKD. With 5 bases removed from V and 0 bases from J, the gap between germline ends came to 13 bases. The CDR3 here is CATSGQRALSGNTIYF. In DNA form, the CDR3 reads TGTGCCACCAGTGGACAGCGGGCTCTCTCTGGAAACACCATATATTTT.

The chain links TRBV4-3 to TRBJ1-2; D uncertain. Per germline, CDR1 LGHNA and CDR2 YSLEER. This CDR3 is built from 15 residues. Deletions cut 0 bases from V and 3 bases from J, with 11 bases between. The CDR3 coding sequence is TGCGCCAGCAGCCAAGAGGCGTGGCAGGACTATGGCTACACCTTC. It translates to CASSQEAWQDYGYTF.

The chain uses TRBV30 and TRBJ1-1, with 7 bases aligning to TRBD1. Germline CDR1 and CDR2: GTSNPN and SVGIG (reference sequence). Trimming cost V 0 bases and J 3 bases; bases outside gene matches: 7. The CDR3 runs to 15 residues. DNA of the CDR3: TGTGCCTGGAGTGTAGGTCGGCAGGGGGACACTGAAGCTTTCTTT. Its protein is CAWSVGRQGDTEAFF.

The genes are TRBV24-1 and TRBJ1-2; no firm D call. Between the trimmed V and J ends, which lost 5 bases and 4 bases, there was a span of 10 bases. Looked up from germline, CDR1 is KGHDR and CDR2 is SFDVKD. CDR3 length equals 13 residues. CDR3 amino acids: CATSGAGPYGYTF. The DNA for the CDR3 is TGTGCCACCAGTGGGGCAGGTCCCTATGGCTACACCTTC.

CDR3 sequence reads: CASSSLRGEKLFF. Written as DNA, the CDR3 is TGTGCCAGCAGTTCACTCAGGGGGGAAAAACTGTTTTTT. This sequence joins TRBV27 and TRBJ1-4; 7 nucleotides agree with TRBD1. With 4 bases clipped from V and 8 bases from J, the junction kept 4 bases outside the gene matches. Germline V lookup: CDR1 MNHEY, CDR2 SMNVEV (reference sequence). The CDR3 covers 13 residues.

The CDR3 nucleotides are TGTGCCAGTAGCCGATTCAGGGAGGCCAATCAGCCCCAGCATTTT. Protein sequence: CASSRFREANQPQHF. V is TRBV19 and J is TRBJ1-5; D might be TRBD1 (5 bases). The V gene lost 6 bases and the J gene lost 3 bases, with 15 bases spanning the gap. The length of the CDR3 is 15 residues. In germline, CDR1 is LNHDA, CDR2 SQIVND (reference sequence). Together with reference TRBV19 and TRBJ1-5, the CDR3 gives the full variable domain: DGGITQSPKYLFRKEGQNVTLSCEQNLNHDAMYWYRQDPGQGLRLIYYSQIVNDFQKGDIAEGYSVSREKKESFPLTVTSAQKNPTAFYLCASSRFREANQPQHFGDGTRLSIL.

The chain employs TRBV30 and TRBJ1-1; 12 bases align to TRBD1. This CDR3 has 17 amino acids. V dropped 3 bases and J dropped 4; count of bases not matched to a gene: 12. CDR1 and CDR2 from the germline V gene are GTSNPN and SVGIG (reference sequence). DNA of the CDR3: TGTGCCTGGAGGCCTCACCGGGACAGGGGGCCCCGCACTGAAGCTTTCTTT. It encodes CAWRPHRDRGPRTEAFF. Full variable domain (missing parts from reference TRBV30 and TRBJ1-1): SQTIHQWPATLVQPVGSPLSLECTVEGTSNPNLYWYRQAAGRGLQLLFYSVGIGQISSEVPQNLSASRPQDRQFILSSKKLLLSDSGFYLCAWRPHRDRGPRTEAFFGQGTRLTVV.

The V and J genes are TRBV6-5 and TRBJ2-7; the D gene is possibly TRBD2 (5 bases). This CDR3 comprises 11 residues. Trimming left V 7 bases short and J 5 bases short, with 9 bases between. Germline CDR1 MNHEY, CDR2 SVGAGI. CDR3 region: CASTSLHEQYF. CDR3 sequence (DNA): TGTGCCAGCACTAGCCTCCACGAGCAGTACTTC.

The CDR3: CASSQDRTSWGYTF. In DNA, the CDR3 is TGTGCCAGCAGCCAAGATCGGACATCATGGGGCTACACCTTC. V is TRBV3-1 (or the pseudogene TRBV3-2) and J is TRBJ1-2, with D possibly TRBD1 on 5 matching bases. The ends were cut back, 0 bases at V and 8 bases at J, with 13 bases in the middle. The germline CDR1 and CDR2 sequences are LGHDT and YNNKEL (reference sequence). The CDR3 is made up of 14 amino acids.

This chain links TRBV28 with TRBJ1-5, with a possible D match to TRBD1 (6 bases). From germline, CDR1 is MDHEN and CDR2 SYDVKM. V was trimmed by 8 bases and J by 4 bases, leaving 12 bases between them. The CDR3 sequence is 13 residues long. The CDR3 bases are TGTGCCAGCGTGCGGACAGATAATCAGCCCCAGCATTTT. As protein: CASVRTDNQPQHF.

In regard to this clone: One junction end disagrees with the germline gene, perhaps due to a read error. V usage is TRBV9 and J usage is TRBJ1-2, with no clear D. CDR3 length: 14 residues. The germline CDR1 and CDR2 sequences are SGDLS and YYNGEE. The CDR3 sequence is CASTVAADNYGYTF. The CDR3 DNA sequence: TGTGCCAGCACCGTAGCTGCAGATAACTATGGCTACACCTTC. Complete variable domain (other parts from reference TRBV9 and TRBJ1-2): DSGVTQTPKHLITATGQRVTLRCSPRSGDLSVYWYQQSLDQGLQFLIQYYNGEERAKGNILERFSAQQFPDLHSELNLSSLELGDSALYFCASTVAADNYGYTFGSGTRLTVV.

The chain carries TRBV9 and TRBJ1-4, with 9 positions matching TRBD1. Germline CDR1 is SGDLS and CDR2 is YYNGEE. The V gene end was trimmed by 2 bases and the J gene end by 7 bases; junction bases not matched to a gene: 6. CDR3 length: 15 amino acids. The CDR3 DNA is TGTGCCAGCAGCGTCGGAACAGGGGGCGGTGAAAAACTGTTTTTT. It yields the protein CASSVGTGGGEKLFF.

This clone occurred once. The chain uses TRBV19 and TRBJ2-1; 9 bases fit TRBD1. The CDR3 has 15 amino acids. J lost 3 bases, V lost 4 bases, and 4 bases had no gene match. CDR1 is LNHDA, CDR2 SQIVND, per germline (reference sequence). The DNA of the CDR3 is TGTGCCAGTAGTACCGGACAGGGGAACTACAATGAGCAGTTCTTC. It yields the protein CASSTGQGNYNEQFF.

The chain is built from TRBV11-2 and TRBJ2-7, with 7 bases lining up with TRBD1. V was clipped by 5 bases and J by 1 base; unmatched bases: 8. The CDR3 is made up of 15 amino acids. In germline, CDR1 is SGHAT, CDR2 FQNNGV. The CDR3 is CASSPGTARSYEQYF. The CDR3 DNA sequence: TGTGCCAGCAGCCCCGGGACAGCCAGATCCTACGAGCAGTACTTC.

This clone was observed a handful of times. The gene calls are TRBV2 and TRBJ1-6, with D uncertain. The CDR3 loop spans 14 amino acids. V was cut by 8 bases and J by 3 bases, with 11 bases left in between. Germline CDR1 SNHLY, CDR2 FYNNEI. DNA of the CDR3: TGTGCCAGCGGGCGCTCTAACTATAATTCACCCCTCCACTTT. It specifies CASGRSNYNSPLHF.

This chain connects TRBV30 to TRBJ1-5, with D tentatively TRBD1 (5 bases). Germline CDR1 GTSNPN, CDR2 SVGIG (reference sequence). This CDR3 region has 13 residues. The ends were cut back, 1 base at V and 5 bases at J, with 9 bases in the middle. For the CDR3, the DNA is TGTGCCTGGAGTGCAGGGTTCGATCAGCCCCAGCATTTT. Its translation: CAWSAGFDQPQHF.

In this sample, this clone turned up a few times. The chain carries TRBV19 and TRBJ1-2; D remains ambiguous. Germline V gene sequence: CDR1 LNHDA, CDR2 SQIVND (reference sequence). V gave up 9 bases and J gave up 3 bases, with 5 bases separating them. This CDR3 has 10 residues. CDR3 loop: CASGDYGYTF. DNA for the CDR3: TGTGCCAGCGGGGACTATGGCTACACCTTC.